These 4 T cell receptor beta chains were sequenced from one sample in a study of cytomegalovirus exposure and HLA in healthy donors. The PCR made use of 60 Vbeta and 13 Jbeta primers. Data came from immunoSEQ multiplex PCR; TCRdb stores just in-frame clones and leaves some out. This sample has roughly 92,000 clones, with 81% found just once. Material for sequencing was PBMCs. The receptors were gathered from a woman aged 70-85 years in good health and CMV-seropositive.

CDR3 protein: CASRKRGDTDTQYF. The DNA of the CDR3 is TGTGCCAGCCGAAAGCGGGGGGACACAGATACGCAGTATTTT. The V gene is TRBV27, the J gene TRBJ2-3, with 9 positions matching TRBD2. The CDR3 has 14 amino acids. Germline V lookup: CDR1 MNHEY, CDR2 SMNVEV (reference sequence). Trimming removed 8 bases from V and 2 bases from J; junction bases left unmatched: 5.

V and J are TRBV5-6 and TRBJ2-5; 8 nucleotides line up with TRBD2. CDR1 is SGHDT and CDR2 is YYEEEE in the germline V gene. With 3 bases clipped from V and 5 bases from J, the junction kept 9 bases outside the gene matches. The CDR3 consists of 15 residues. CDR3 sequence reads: CASSSPGLVSETQYF. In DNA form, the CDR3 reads TGTGCCAGCAGCTCACCGGGACTAGTGTCGGAGACCCAGTACTTC.

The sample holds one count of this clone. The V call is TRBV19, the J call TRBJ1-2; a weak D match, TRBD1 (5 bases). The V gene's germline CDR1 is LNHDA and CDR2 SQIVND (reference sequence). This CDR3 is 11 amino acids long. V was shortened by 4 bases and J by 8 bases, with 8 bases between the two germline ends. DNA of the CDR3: TGTGCCAGTAGTACAGGGTTCGGCTACACCTTC. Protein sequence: CASSTGFGYTF.

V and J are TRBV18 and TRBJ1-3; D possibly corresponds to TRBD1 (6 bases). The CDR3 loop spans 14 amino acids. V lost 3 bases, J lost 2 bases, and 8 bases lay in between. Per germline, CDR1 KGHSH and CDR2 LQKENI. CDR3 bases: TGTGCCAGCTCACCCGGGACACCTGGAAACACCATATATTTT. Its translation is CASSPGTPGNTIYF.